This T cell receptor beta chain comes out of a study of ipilimumab plus nivolumab after autologous stem cell transplantation. Study context: Typical patient got roughly 5 ipilimumab doses and seven to nine nivolumab doses (median). Study-wide findings and caveats: The authors say TCR, Treg and microbiome findings warrant further study.

Produced via immunoSEQ multiplex PCR; TCRdb's table is partial and in-frame only. The sample carries some 46,000 clones, approximately 91% recorded once. CDR3 length: 16 residues. Germline V gene lookup returns CDR1 SGHTA and CDR2 FQGNSA. Losses at the gene ends were 1 base for V and 5 bases for J; bases not matched to a gene: 7. Starting 14 to 28 days after autologous transplant, ipilimumab 1 mg/kg was given. Patients received nivolumab 3 mg/kg at weeks 1, 4, 7, 10, then fortnightly to week 26. As to this clone: What it binds is unknown.

This specimen consisted of PBMCs, obtained in a trial of ipilimumab plus nivolumab as post-transplant consolidation. This clonotype originated in a male donor with multiple myeloma. The genes are TRBV7-2 and TRBJ2-3; 9 bases line up with TRBD2. The CDR3 region has the DNA TGTGCCAGCAGCTTAGGCGGGGGGGGCCAATTAGATACGCAGTATTTT. It codes for CASSLGGGGQLDTQYF. The entire variable domain, with the rest obtained from reference TRBV7-2 and TRBJ2-3, is as follows: GAGVSQSPSNKVTEKGKDVELRCDPISGHTALYWYRQSLGQGLEFLIYFQGNSAPDKSGLPSDRFSAERTGGSVSTLTIQRTQQEDSAVYLCASSLGGGGQLDTQYFGPGTRLTVL.